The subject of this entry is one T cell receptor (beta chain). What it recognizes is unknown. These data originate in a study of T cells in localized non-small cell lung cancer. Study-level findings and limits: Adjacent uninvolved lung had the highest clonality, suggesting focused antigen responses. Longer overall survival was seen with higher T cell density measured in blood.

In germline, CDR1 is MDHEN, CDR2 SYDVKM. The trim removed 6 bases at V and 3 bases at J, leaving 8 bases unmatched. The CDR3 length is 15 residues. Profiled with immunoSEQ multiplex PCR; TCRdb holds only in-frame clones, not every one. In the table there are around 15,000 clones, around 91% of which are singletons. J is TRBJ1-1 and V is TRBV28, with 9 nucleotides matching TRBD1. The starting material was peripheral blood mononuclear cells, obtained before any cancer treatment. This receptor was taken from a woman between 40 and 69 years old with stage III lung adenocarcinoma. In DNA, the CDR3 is TGTGCCAGCAGCGGGGGGTGGACAGGGGACACTGAAGCTTTCTTT. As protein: CASSGGWTGDTEAFF.